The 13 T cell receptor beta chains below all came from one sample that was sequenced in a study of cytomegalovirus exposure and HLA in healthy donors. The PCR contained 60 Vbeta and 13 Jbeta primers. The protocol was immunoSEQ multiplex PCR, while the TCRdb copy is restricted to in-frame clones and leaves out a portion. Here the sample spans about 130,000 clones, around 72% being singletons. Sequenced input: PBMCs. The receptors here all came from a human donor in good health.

In DNA, the CDR3 is TGTGCCAGCAGGCTCGACAGGGGATGGACCTACGAGCAGTACTTC. This encodes CASRLDRGWTYEQYF. The chain uses TRBV6-6 and TRBJ2-7; 8 bases map to TRBD1. Per germline, CDR1 MNHNY and CDR2 SVGAGI (reference sequence). This CDR3 region has 15 residues. Trimming removed 6 bases from V and 2 bases from J; junction bases left unmatched: 9.

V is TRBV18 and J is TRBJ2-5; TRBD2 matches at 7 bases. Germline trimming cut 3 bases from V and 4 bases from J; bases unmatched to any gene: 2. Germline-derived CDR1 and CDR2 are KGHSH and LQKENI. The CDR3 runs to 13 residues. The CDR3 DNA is TGTGCCAGCTCACCGACGGGGGGAGAGACCCAGTACTTC. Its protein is CASSPTGGETQYF.

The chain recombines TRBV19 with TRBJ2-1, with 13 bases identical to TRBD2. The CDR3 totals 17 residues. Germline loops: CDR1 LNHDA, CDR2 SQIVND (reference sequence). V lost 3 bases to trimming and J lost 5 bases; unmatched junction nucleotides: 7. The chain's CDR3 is CASSIRTTSGRDNEQFF. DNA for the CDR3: TGTGCCAGTAGTATCCGAACCACTAGCGGGAGGGACAATGAGCAGTTCTTC. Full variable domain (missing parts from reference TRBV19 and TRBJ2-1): DGGITQSPKYLFRKEGQNVTLSCEQNLNHDAMYWYRQDPGQGLRLIYYSQIVNDFQKGDIAEGYSVSREKKESFPLTVTSAQKNPTAFYLCASSIRTTSGRDNEQFFGPGTRLTVL.

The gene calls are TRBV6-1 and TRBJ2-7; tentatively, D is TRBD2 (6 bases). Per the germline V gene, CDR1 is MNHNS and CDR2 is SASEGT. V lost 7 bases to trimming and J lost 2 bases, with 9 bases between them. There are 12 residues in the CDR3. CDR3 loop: CASTGGTYEQYF. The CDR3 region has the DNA TGTGCCAGCACTGGGGGGACCTACGAGCAGTACTTC.

This CDR3 reads CASSQRGTGGGEAFF. The DNA of the CDR3 is TGTGCCAGCAGCCAAAGAGGGACAGGGGGCGGAGAAGCTTTCTTT. The chain recombines TRBV28 with TRBJ1-1, with 12 bases fitting TRBD1. CDR3 length: 15 residues. Germline-derived CDR1 and CDR2 are MDHEN and SYDVKM. V shed 6 bases and J 8 bases; nucleotides not matched to a gene: 10.

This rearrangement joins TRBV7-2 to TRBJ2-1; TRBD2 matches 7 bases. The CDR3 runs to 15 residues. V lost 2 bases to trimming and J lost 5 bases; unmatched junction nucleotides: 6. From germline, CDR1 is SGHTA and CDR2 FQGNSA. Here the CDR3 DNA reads TGTGCCAGCAGCTTAAGAGCGGGGTATAACAATGAGCAGTTCTTC. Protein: CASSLRAGYNNEQFF.

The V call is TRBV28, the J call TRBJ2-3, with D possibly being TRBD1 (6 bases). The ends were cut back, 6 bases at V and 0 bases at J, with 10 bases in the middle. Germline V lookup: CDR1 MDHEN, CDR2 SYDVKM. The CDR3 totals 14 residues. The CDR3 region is CASSSRGSTDTQYF. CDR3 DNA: TGTGCCAGCAGCTCAAGGGGGAGCACAGATACGCAGTATTTT.

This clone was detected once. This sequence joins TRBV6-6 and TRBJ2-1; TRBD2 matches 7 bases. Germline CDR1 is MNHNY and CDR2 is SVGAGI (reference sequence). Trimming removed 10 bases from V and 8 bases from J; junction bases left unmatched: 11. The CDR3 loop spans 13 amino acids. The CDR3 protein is CATRVGGRDEQFF. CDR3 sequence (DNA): TGTGCCACCCGGGTAGGAGGGAGGGATGAGCAGTTCTTC.

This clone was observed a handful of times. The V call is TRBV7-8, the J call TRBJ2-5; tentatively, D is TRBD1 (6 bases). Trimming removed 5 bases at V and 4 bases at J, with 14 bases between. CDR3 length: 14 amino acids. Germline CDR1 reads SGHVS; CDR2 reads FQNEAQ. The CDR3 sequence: CASSAHRVVETQYF. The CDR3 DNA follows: TGTGCCAGCAGCGCCCACAGGGTTGTAGAGACCCAGTACTTC.

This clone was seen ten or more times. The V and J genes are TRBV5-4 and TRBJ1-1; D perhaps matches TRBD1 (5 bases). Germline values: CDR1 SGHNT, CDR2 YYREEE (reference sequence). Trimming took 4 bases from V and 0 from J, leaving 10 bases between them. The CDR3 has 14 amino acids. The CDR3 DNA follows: TGTGCCAGCAGCCCCACGACAGTGAACACTGAAGCTTTCTTT. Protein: CASSPTTVNTEAFF.

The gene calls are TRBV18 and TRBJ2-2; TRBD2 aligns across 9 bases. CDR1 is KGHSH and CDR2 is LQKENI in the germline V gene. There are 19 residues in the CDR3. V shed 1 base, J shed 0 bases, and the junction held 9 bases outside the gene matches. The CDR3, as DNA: TGTGCCAGCTCACCACTTAGAATAGCGGGAGACGCGAACACCGGGGAGCTGTTTTTT. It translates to CASSPLRIAGDANTGELFF. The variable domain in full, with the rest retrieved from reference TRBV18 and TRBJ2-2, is NAGVMQNPRHLVRRRGQEARLRCSPMKGHSHVYWYRQLPEEGLKFMVYLQKENIIDESGMPKERFSAEFPKEGPSILRIQQVVRGDSAAYFCASSPLRIAGDANTGELFFGEGSRLTVL.

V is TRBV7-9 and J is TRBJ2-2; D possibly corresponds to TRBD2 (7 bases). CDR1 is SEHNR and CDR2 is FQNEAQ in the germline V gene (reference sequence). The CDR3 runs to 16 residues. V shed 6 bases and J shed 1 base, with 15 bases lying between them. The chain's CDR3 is CASRSRGGLNTGELFF. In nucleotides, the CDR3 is TGTGCCAGCAGATCTAGGGGGGGGCTGAACACCGGGGAGCTGTTTTTT.

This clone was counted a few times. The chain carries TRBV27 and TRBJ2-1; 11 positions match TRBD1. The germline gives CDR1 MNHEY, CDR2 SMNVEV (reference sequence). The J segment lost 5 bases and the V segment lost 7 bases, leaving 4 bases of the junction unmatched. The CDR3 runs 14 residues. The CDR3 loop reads CASTRTGGHNEQFF. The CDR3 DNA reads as TGTGCCAGCACCCGGACAGGGGGCCACAATGAGCAGTTCTTC.